A selection of T cell receptor beta chains follows, all from one sample in a study of cytomegalovirus exposure and HLA in healthy donors. Generated by immunoSEQ multiplex PCR, the TCRdb table keeps only in-frame clones and is missing some. The sample carries roughly 130,000 clones, around four fifths recorded once. The sample was PBMCs. Receptor source: a male donor in good health and CMV-seropositive. Each CDR3 is given with its conserved first and last residue. A D gene is named only where the DNA matches it firmly. Expanded clones get a size class; other rows say once, few or many, or leave the size out.

-,TRBJ2-7,TRBV5-4,-,TGTGCCAGCAGCTACATATCGGGAACTAGGGCAGCCCCCTACGAGCAGTACTTC,CASSYISGTRAAPYEQYF
TRBD1,TRBJ2-1,TRBV27,-,TGTGCCAGCAGTCTCCATACAGGGGACAATGAGCAGTTCTTC,CASSLHTGDNEQFF
TRBD2,TRBJ2-7,TRBV7-2,once,TGTGCCAGCAGTCTTAGCGGGACCTACTCCTACGAGCAGTACTTC,CASSLSGTYSYEQYF
TRBD2,TRBJ2-5,TRBV6-5,-,TGTGCCAGCAGCGGAACTAGCGATAGGGAGACCCAGTACTTC,CASSGTSDRETQYF
TRBD1,TRBJ2-2,TRBV6-4,-,TGTGCCAGTGGAAGGGACAGCTTAAACACCGGGGAGCTGTTTTTT,CASGRDSLNTGELFF
TRBD1,TRBJ1-2,TRBV7-2,once,TGTGCCAGCAGCATACCGGGACAGGGGTCGAATGGCTACACCTTC,CASSIPGQGSNGYTF
TRBD1,TRBJ2-7,TRBV29-1,-,TGCAGCGTATCCGACAGGGCGACCTACGAGCAGTACTTC,CSVSDRATYEQYF
-,TRBJ2-7,TRBV11-2,-,TGTGCCAGCAGCCCCCGGTTACAAGGGGCTTACCACGAGCAGTACTTC,CASSPRLQGAYHEQYF
-,TRBJ2-1,TRBV9,-,TGTGCCAGCAGCCCCTGGGAAGCGGTACCCTACAATGAGCAGTTCTTC,CASSPWEAVPYNEQFF
-,TRBJ1-2,TRBV11-1,-,TGTGCCAGCAGCTTAGGACAAGGGGCCGCCGGGTATGGCTACACCTTC,CASSLGQGAAGYGYTF
-,TRBJ1-1,TRBV7-8,-,TGTGCCAGCAGCACCACACCCTTCGACACTGAAGCTTTCTTT,CASSTTPFDTEAFF
TRBD2,TRBJ2-7,TRBV6-1,-,TGTGCCAGCAGGGCTAGCGGGGAGTCCTACGAGCAGTACTTC,CASRASGESYEQYF
-,TRBJ1-4,TRBV5-4,-,TGTGCCAGCAGCCTGTGGACGGGGGGTGAAAAACTGTTTTTT,CASSLWTGGEKLFF
TRBD1,TRBJ2-7,TRBV11-3,once,TGTGCCAGCAGCTCCGGGACAGGGGGGACCGAGCAGTACTTC,CASSSGTGGTEQYF
-,TRBJ2-3,TRBV18,-,TGTGCCAGCTCAGCTAATACAGGAGCCCTCACAGATACGCAGTATTTT,CASSANTGALTDTQYF
TRBD2,TRBJ2-1,TRBV7-8,-,TGTGCCAGCAGAGCGGGAGCGCACAATGAGCAGTTCTTC,CASRAGAHNEQFF
-,TRBJ2-2,TRBV5-4,-,TGTGCCAGCAGTTACAGGGTGGGGGCGAACACCGGGGAGCTGTTTTTT,CASSYRVGANTGELFF
-,TRBJ1-3,TRBV25-1,-,TGTGCCAGCAGTGATGCTACAGGGACTGGAAACACCATATATTTT,CASSDATGTGNTIYF
-,TRBJ2-7,TRBV27,-,TGTGCCAGCAGTTTACTCCAATTCGCGGGGCGCGAGCAGTACTTC,CASSLLQFAGREQYF
-,TRBJ2-3,TRBV19,few,TGTGCCAGTAGTATAGCGGGGGACGCAGATACGCAGTATTTT,CASSIAGDADTQYF
-,TRBJ2-7,TRBV2,-,TGTGCCACCCGTAGCGGATCCTCCTACGAGCAGTACTTC,CATRSGSSYEQYF
-,TRBJ2-5,TRBV28,once,TGTGCCAGCAGGCCGGGGGAAGAGACCCAGTACTTC,CASRPGEETQYF
TRBD2,TRBJ2-3,TRBV4-3,-,TGCGCGGGGGGGTCTAGCGGGAGCGCAGATACGCAGTATTTT,CAGGSSGSADTQYF
-,TRBJ2-3,TRBV6-5,once,TGTGCCAGCGGCAGGTCTTCTGGCACAGATACGCAGTATTTT,CASGRSSGTDTQYF
-,TRBJ1-2,TRBV19,-,TGTGCCAGTAGTAGGAACAGGGACTATGGCTACACCTTC,CASSRNRDYGYTF
TRBD1,TRBJ2-2,TRBV7-3,-,TGTGCCAGCAGCTTACAGGGGGCGGAGACCGGGGAGCTGTTTTTT,CASSLQGAETGELFF
-,TRBJ2-1,TRBV7-6,once,TGTGCCAGCAGCTCCACTTTTACCAATGAGCAGTTCTTC,CASSSTFTNEQFF
TRBD2,TRBJ2-3,TRBV7-2,-,TGTGCCAGCAGCTTTCTCCGCGGGAGATCTACAGATACGCAGTATTTT,CASSFLRGRSTDTQYF
-,TRBJ1-5,TRBV5-5,-,TGTGCCAGCAGTAGAGGGAGTTCGAGCAATCAGCCCCAGCATTTT,CASSRGSSSNQPQHF
-,TRBJ1-4,TRBV11-2,-,TGTGCCAGCAGCTTATGGGCTTGGGAGGAGGAAAAACTGTTTTTT,CASSLWAWEEEKLFF
TRBD2,TRBJ2-3,TRBV7-2,-,TGTGCCAGCAGCTTAGTAACGAGCGGGGGCGGATTTGCGCAGTATTTT,CASSLVTSGGGFAQYF
TRBD2,TRBJ2-1,TRBV10-3,-,TGTGCCATCAGTCGGGGGGGGGCTAGGGACAATGAGCAGTTCTTC,CAISRGGARDNEQFF
-,TRBJ2-3,TRBV4-3,-,TGCGCCAGCAGCCAGGGGAGAAAATTGGGGGATACGCAGTATTTT,CASSQGRKLGDTQYF
-,TRBJ2-3,TRBV13,-,TGTGCCAGCAGCCCCCAAACAAATACGCAGTATTTT,CASSPQTNTQYF
TRBD1,TRBJ1-1,TRBV10-3,once,TGTGCCATCAGTGGGACAGGAACGCCGATGAACACTGAAGCTTTCTTT,CAISGTGTPMNTEAFF
TRBD1,TRBJ2-1,TRBV29-1,-,TGCAGCGTTGAACGGCGGGACAGGGGCTACAATGAGCAGTTCTTC,CSVERRDRGYNEQFF
TRBD1,TRBJ1-1,TRBV6-5,-,TGTGCCAGCAGTTACTCGGCAGGGGGCGAATTCACTGAAGCTTTCTTT,CASSYSAGGEFTEAFF
TRBD1,TRBJ2-7,TRBV5-5,few,TGTGCCAGCAGCTTGGAGGGACAGGGGGTTCAAGAGCAGTACTTC,CASSLEGQGVQEQYF
-,TRBJ2-7,TRBV13,-,TGTGCCAGCAGCTTGGGAGGGGGGTTGCGCGAGCAGTACTTC,CASSLGGGLREQYF
TRBD1,TRBJ1-2,TRBV25-1,-,TGTGCCAGCAGTGAATTAGGGACAGGAGGAGGTTTATATGGCTACACCTTC,CASSELGTGGGLYGYTF
TRBD2,TRBJ2-1,TRBV7-2,-,TGTGCCAGCAGCTTATTCTCTAGCGGGAGGGCCTCCCAGTTCTTC,CASSLFSSGRASQFF
-,TRBJ1-2,TRBV7-2,-,TGTGCCAGCAGCGCCGCAGGAAACTATGGCTACACCTTC,CASSAAGNYGYTF
-,TRBJ1-2,TRBV28,-,TGTGCCAGCAGCCGTGGACTGTATGGTGGCTACACCTTC,CASSRGLYGGYTF
-,TRBJ1-2,TRBV7-2,-,TGTGCCAGCAGCCACTCCTCTAACTATGGCTACACCTTC,CASSHSSNYGYTF
TRBD2,TRBJ2-1,TRBV2,-,TGTGCCAGCATCCCCCAGCGGGGAGCGATTGAGTTCTTC,CASIPQRGAIEFF
-,TRBJ2-3,TRBV9,once,TGTGCCAGCAGCGCAAGGGACTTCACAGATACGCAGTATTTT,CASSARDFTDTQYF
-,TRBJ2-7,TRBV29-1,-,TGCAGCGTGGCTAACTCCCGGAGGCAGTACTTC,CSVANSRRQYF
-,TRBJ2-5,TRBV6-5,-,TGTGCCAGCAGCCCGGCCGGAGCCCAAGAGACCCAGTACTTC,CASSPAGAQETQYF
-,TRBJ2-5,TRBV18,-,TGTGCCAGCTCTTACCGGTACCAAGAGACCCAGTACTTC,CASSYRYQETQYF